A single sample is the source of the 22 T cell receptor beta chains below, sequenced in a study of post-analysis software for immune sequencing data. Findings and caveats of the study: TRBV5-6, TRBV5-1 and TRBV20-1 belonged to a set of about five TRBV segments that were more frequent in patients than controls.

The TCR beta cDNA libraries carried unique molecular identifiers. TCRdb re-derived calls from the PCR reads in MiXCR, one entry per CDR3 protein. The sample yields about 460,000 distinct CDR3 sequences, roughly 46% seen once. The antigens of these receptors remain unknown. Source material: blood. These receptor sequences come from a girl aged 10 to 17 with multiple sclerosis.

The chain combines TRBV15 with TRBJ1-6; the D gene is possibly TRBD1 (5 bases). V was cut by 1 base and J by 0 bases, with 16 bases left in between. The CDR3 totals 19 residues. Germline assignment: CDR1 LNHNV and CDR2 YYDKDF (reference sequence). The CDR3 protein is CATSRGRDWGLSYNSPLHF. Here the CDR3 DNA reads TGTGCCACCAGCAGAGGAAGGGACTGGGGCCTCTCCTATAATTCACCCCTCCACTTT.

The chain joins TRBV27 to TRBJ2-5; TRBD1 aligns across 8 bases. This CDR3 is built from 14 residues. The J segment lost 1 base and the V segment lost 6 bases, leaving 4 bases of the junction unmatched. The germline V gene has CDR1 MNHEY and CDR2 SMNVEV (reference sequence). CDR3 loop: CASSWGQAQETQYF. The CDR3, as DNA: TGTGCCAGCAGCTGGGGACAGGCCCAAGAGACCCAGTACTTC.

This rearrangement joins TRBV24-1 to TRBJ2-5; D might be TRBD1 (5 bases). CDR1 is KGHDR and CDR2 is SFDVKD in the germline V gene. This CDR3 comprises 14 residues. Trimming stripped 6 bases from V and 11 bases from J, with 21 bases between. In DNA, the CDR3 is TGTGCCACCAGTCAGGGCTTCGGGTACGATGAGCAGTACTTC. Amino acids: CATSQGFGYDEQYF.

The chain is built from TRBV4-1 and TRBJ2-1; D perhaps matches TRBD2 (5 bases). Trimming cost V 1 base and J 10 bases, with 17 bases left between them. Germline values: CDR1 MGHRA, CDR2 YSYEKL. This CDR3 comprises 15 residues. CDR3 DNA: TGCGCCAGCAGCCAAGGAAGCCCCCGCGGGTTGGAGCAGTTCTTC. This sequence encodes CASSQGSPRGLEQFF.

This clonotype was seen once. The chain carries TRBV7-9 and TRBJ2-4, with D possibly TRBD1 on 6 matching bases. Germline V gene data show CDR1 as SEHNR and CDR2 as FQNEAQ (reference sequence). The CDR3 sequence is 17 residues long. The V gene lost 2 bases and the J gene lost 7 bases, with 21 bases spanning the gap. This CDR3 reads CASSLRKGEKEANIQYF. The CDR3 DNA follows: TGTGCCAGCAGCTTACGAAAGGGGGAGAAGGAGGCGAACATTCAGTACTTC.

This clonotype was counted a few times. The CDR3 DNA follows: TGTGCCAGCCGTAGGGCGGGAGGTGATGAGCAGTTCTTC. It translates to CASRRAGGDEQFF. This rearrangement joins TRBV6-2 or TRBV6-3 to TRBJ2-1; 8 nucleotides agree with TRBD2. V was clipped by 8 bases and J by 8 bases; unmatched bases: 8. Germline assignment: CDR1 MNHEY and CDR2 SVGEGT. The CDR3 spans 13 residues.

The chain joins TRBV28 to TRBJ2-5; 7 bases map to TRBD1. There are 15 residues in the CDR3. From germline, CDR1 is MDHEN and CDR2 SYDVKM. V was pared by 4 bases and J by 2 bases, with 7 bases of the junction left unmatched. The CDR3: CASSSIWTGQETQYF. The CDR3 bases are TGTGCCAGCAGTTCTATTTGGACAGGTCAAGAGACCCAGTACTTC.

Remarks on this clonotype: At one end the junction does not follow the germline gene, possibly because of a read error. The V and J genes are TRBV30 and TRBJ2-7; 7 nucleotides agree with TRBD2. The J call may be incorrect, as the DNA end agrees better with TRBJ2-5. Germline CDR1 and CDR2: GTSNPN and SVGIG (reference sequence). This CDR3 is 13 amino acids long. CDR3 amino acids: CAWSLAVQGTQYF. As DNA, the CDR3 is TGTGCCTGGAGCCTAGCGGTGCAAGGGACCCAGTACTTC.

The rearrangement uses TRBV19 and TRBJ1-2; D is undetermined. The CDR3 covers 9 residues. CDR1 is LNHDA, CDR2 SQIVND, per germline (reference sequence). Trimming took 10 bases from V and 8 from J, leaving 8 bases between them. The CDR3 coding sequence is TGTGCCACCTGTTGCGGCTACACCTTC. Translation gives CATCCGYTF.

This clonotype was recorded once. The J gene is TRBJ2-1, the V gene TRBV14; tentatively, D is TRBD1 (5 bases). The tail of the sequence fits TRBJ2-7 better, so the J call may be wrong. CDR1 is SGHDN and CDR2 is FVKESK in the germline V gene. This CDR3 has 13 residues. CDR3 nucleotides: TGTGCCAGCAGCCAAGAGACAGACTACGAGCAGTACTTC. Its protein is CASSQETDYEQYF.

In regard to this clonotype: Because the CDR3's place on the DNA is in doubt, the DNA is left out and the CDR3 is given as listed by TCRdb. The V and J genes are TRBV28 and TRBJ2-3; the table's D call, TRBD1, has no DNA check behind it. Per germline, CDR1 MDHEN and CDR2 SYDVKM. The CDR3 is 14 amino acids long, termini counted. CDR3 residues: CASSSSTGTDTQYF.

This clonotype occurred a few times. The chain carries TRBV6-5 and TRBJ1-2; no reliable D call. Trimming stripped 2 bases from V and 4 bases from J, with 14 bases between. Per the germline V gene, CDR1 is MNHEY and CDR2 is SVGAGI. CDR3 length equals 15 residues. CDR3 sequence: CASSYGEEASYGYTF. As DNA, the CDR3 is TGTGCCAGCAGTTACGGCGAAGAGGCCAGCTATGGCTACACCTTC.

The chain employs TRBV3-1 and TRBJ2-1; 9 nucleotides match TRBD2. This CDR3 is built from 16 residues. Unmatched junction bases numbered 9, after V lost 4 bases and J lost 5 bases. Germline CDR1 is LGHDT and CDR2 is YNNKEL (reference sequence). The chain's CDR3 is CASSPKAGGPHNEQFF. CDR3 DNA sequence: TGTGCCAGCAGCCCAAAAGCGGGAGGTCCCCACAATGAGCAGTTCTTC.

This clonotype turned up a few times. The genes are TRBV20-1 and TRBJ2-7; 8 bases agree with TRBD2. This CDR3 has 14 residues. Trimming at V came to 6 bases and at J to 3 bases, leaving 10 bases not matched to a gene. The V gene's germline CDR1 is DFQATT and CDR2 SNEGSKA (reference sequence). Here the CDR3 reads CSASKTGGNYEQYF. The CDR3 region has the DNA TGCAGTGCATCAAAGACGGGAGGGAACTACGAGCAGTACTTC.

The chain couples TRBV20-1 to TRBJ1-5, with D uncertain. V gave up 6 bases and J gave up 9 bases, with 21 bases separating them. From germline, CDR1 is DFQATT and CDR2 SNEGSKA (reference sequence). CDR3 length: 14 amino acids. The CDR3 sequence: CSATETADGSPQHF. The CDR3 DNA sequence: TGCAGTGCCACTGAAACAGCCGATGGGTCGCCCCAGCATTTT.

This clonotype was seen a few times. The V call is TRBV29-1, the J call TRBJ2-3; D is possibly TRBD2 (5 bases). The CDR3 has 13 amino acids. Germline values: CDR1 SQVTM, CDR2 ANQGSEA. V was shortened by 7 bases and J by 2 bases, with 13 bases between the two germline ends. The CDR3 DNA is TGCAGCGCCTACTCGGGAAACACAGATACGCAGTATTTT. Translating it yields CSAYSGNTDTQYF.

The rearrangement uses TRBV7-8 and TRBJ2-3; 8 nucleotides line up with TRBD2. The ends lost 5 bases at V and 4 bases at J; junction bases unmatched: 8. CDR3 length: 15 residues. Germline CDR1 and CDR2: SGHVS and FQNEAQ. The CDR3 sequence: CASSPGAGGADTQYF. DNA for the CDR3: TGTGCCAGCAGCCCCGGGGCCGGGGGGGCAGATACGCAGTATTTT.

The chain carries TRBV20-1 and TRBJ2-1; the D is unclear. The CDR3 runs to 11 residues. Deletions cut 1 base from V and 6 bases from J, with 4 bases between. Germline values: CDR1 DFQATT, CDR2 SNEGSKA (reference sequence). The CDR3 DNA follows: TGCAGTGCTAGAGTTACCAATGAGCAGTTCTTC. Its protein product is CSARVTNEQFF.

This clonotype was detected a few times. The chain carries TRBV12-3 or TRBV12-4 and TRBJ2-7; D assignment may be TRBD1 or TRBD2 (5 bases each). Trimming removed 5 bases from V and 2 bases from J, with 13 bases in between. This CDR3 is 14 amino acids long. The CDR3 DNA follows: TGTGCCAGCAGTCCGCTGTGGGGACCCTACGAGCAGTACTTC. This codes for CASSPLWGPYEQYF.

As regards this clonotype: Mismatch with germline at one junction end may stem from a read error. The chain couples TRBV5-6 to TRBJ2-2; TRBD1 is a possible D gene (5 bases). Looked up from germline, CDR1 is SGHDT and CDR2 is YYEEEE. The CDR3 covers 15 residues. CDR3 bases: TGTACCAGCAGCTTGTTTGGGGCGGAAACCGGGGAGCTGTTTTTT. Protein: CTSSLFGAETGELFF.

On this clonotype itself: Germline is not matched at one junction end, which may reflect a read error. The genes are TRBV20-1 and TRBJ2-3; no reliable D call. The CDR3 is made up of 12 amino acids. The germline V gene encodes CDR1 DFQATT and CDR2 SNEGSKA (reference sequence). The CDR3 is CSAPRRTNTQYF. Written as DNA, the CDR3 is TGCAGTGCTCCCCGTCGCACAAATACGCAGTATTTT.

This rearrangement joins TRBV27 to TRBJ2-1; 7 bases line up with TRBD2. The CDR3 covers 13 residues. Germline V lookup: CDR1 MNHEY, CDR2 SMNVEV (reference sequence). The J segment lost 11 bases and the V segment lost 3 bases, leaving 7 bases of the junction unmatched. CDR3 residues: CASSFPGTNQQFF. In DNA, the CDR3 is TGTGCCAGCAGTTTCCCCGGGACTAATCAGCAGTTCTTC.